This TCR beta chain stems from a study of CD8 T cells in Susac syndrome. Germline V CDR1 and CDR2: SGHRS, YFSETQ. V was cut by 6 bases and J by 1 base, with 13 bases left in between. The CDR3 runs 14 residues. From blood CD8+ and CD4+ T cells, the TCR beta chain was sequenced. The RNA, about 0.5 to 1 ug, was put through reverse transcription using random hexamers. Coverage of TCR beta CDR3 amplification by immunoSEQ multiplex PCR extended to 54 Vbeta and 13 Jbeta. MiXCR was run by TCRdb on the immunoSEQ multiplex PCR reads, yielding one entry per CDR3 protein. The sample lists 150,000 to 200,000 distinct CDR3 sequences, 85% to 95% seen once, with around 0.16% in the top ten.

The sequenced sample consisted of CD8+ T cells from PBMCs. The sequence was collected from a human donor with Susac syndrome. The chain has TRBV5-1 and TRBJ1-1; no definite D call. CDR3 protein: CASNTVIGNTEAFF. The DNA of the CDR3 is TGCGCCAGCAATACAGTAATTGGGAACACTGAAGCTTTCTTT.